The clone carrying this T cell receptor beta chain occurred a few times. What it recognizes is unknown. Template switching created a universal primer site, and the cDNA included unique molecular identifiers. Using its own MiXCR run on the 5' RACE reads, TCRdb lists one record per CDR3 protein. This sample has 240,000 or so distinct CDR3 sequences, with roughly 7% found just once. From germline, CDR1 is MNHEY and CDR2 SVGAGI. The CDR3 spans 11 residues. Trimming took 4 bases from V and 10 from J, leaving 10 bases between them. The data were obtained in a study of identical twins. Findings and limits, study-wide: Twins' surplus sharing was weaker for beta out-of-frame sequences. Modelling approaches yielded underestimates of out-of-frame TCR alpha sharing between monozygotic twins. Without tracking the same donors, conclusions rested on cross-sectional statistical analysis.

These sequences were also reported in another study, on yellow fever vaccine responses in identical twins.

This sequence was found in a woman younger than 35 in good health. Sequences were obtained from memory (CD45RO+) T cells sorted from blood. The V gene is TRBV6-5, the J gene TRBJ1-2, with TRBD1 as a possible D gene (6 bases). The CDR3 loop is CASSSGHFYTF. In nucleotides, the CDR3 is TGTGCCAGCAGTTCGGGACATTTCTACACCTTC.